Listed below are T cell receptor beta chains from one sample, sequenced in a study of blood T cell repertoires in COVID-19. The protocol was immunoSEQ multiplex PCR, while the TCRdb copy is restricted to in-frame clones and leaves out a portion. Of 130,000 to 150,000 clones listed, approximately 84% are singletons. Sequences were obtained from peripheral blood. The receptors stem from a human donor with acute or convalescent COVID-19. The donor label of this sample is uncertain. Both conserved end residues are part of each CDR3. The D gene is left open where the match is weak. Size values are once, few and many counts, or a class for expanded clones, and some rows have none.

.,TRBV28,.,TRBJ1-2,CASSPPWGDGYTF,TGTGCCAGCAGTCCTCCGTGGGGGGACGGCTACACCTTC
TRBD2,TRBV4-2,many,TRBJ2-3,CASSENRGGLDTQYF,TGTGCCAGCAGCGAGAACCGGGGGGGCTTAGATACGCAGTATTTT
TRBD1,TRBV19,.,TRBJ2-6,CASSLQGVPSSGANVLTF,TGTGCCAGTAGCCTTCAGGGGGTTCCTTCCTCTGGGGCCAACGTCCTGACTTTC
.,TRBV11-2,.,TRBJ2-1,CASSFLSAVNEQFF,TGTGCCAGCAGCTTCCTGTCAGCGGTTAATGAGCAGTTCTTC
.,TRBV11-2,.,TRBJ1-2,CASSIRQAIYGYTF,TGTGCCAGCAGCATAAGACAGGCGATCTATGGCTACACCTTC
TRBD2,TRBV6-4,.,TRBJ2-1,CASSLGLAEEQFF,TGTGCCAGCAGCCTTGGACTAGCGGAGGAGCAGTTCTTC
TRBD2,TRBV9,once,TRBJ2-1,CASSEGTSGALNEQFF,TGTGCCAGCAGCGAGGGGACTAGCGGGGCACTTAATGAGCAGTTCTTC
.,TRBV9,.,TRBJ2-3,CASSLSNSADTQYF,TGTGCCAGCAGCCTTAGCAATTCGGCAGATACGCAGTATTTT
TRBD2,TRBV13,.,TRBJ2-5,CASSSSGVGETQYF,TGTGCCAGCAGCTCCAGCGGGGTAGGAGAGACCCAGTACTTC
.,TRBV7-8,.,TRBJ1-1,CASSLERVFMNTEAFF,TGTGCCAGCAGCTTAGAGAGGGTATTCATGAACACTGAAGCTTTCTTT
.,TRBV7-2,.,TRBJ2-5,CASSLFQETQYF,TGTGCCAGCAGCTTATTTCAGGAGACCCAGTACTTC
TRBD1,TRBV28,.,TRBJ1-6,CASSHDRARGSYNSPLHF,TGTGCCAGCAGTCACGACAGGGCGAGAGGGTCCTATAATTCACCCCTCCACTTT
TRBD2,TRBV28,.,TRBJ2-6,CASSLGGAGANVLTF,TGTGCCAGCAGTCTGGGGGGGGCTGGGGCCAACGTCCTGACTTTC
.,TRBV30,.,TRBJ1-4,CAWRWTANEKLFF,TGTGCCTGGAGATGGACAGCTAATGAAAAACTGTTTTTT
.,TRBV5-4,.,TRBJ1-4,CASSPQPLGRGDEKLFF,TGTGCCAGCAGCCCCCAGCCGTTGGGGCGGGGGGATGAAAAACTGTTTTTT
.,TRBV2,few,TRBJ1-6,CASSPLNNSPLHF,TGTGCCAGCAGCCCTTTAAATAATTCACCCCTCCACTTT
TRBD2,TRBV4-2,.,TRBJ2-1,CASSPGRALYNEQFF,TGTGCCAGCAGCCCCGGGAGGGCCCTCTACAATGAGCAGTTCTTC
.,TRBV6-5,.,TRBJ2-3,CASSPGISTDTQYF,TGTGCCAGCAGTCCGGGAATTAGCACAGATACGCAGTATTTT
TRBD1,TRBV6-5,.,TRBJ2-2,CATYRGQNTGELFF,TGTGCCACCTACAGGGGGCAGAACACCGGGGAGCTGTTTTTT
.,TRBV6-6,.,TRBJ2-1,CASSYDGSVHNEQFF,TGTGCCAGCAGTTACGACGGGAGTGTTCACAATGAGCAGTTCTTC
TRBD1,TRBV19,.,TRBJ2-1,CATTGGLYEQFF,TGTGCCACTACAGGGGGCCTCTACGAGCAGTTCTTC
TRBD1,TRBV10-3,.,TRBJ2-2,CAIRKSAGTGDTGELFF,TGTGCCATCAGGAAAAGTGCCGGGACAGGGGATACCGGGGAGCTGTTTTTT
.,TRBV29-1,.,TRBJ1-2,CSGFQDYGYTF,TGCAGCGGTTTCCAGGACTATGGCTACACCTTC
TRBD1,TRBV7-6,.,TRBJ1-6,CASSLATGARTPLHF,TGTGCCAGCAGCTTGGCAACAGGGGCCCGGACACCCCTCCACTTT
.,TRBV7-2,.,TRBJ1-1,CASSLGGGRSTEAFF,TGTGCCAGCAGCTTAGGCGGGGGGCGAAGCACTGAAGCTTTCTTT
TRBD2,TRBV9,once,TRBJ2-3,CASSDTLASQPTDTQYF,TGTGCCAGCAGCGATACACTAGCGTCGCAGCCCACAGATACGCAGTATTTT
.,TRBV20-1,.,TRBJ1-2,CSASPNGLQASYGYTF,TGCAGTGCTAGTCCCAATGGGTTGCAGGCAAGCTATGGCTACACCTTC
TRBD1,TRBV28,.,TRBJ2-1,CASSFDRGSYNEQFF,TGTGCCAGCAGTTTTGACAGGGGGTCTTACAATGAGCAGTTCTTC
TRBD1,TRBV9,.,TRBJ1-2,CASSRALDRVYGYTF,TGTGCCAGCAGCCGAGCCCTCGACAGGGTCTATGGCTACACCTTC
.,TRBV7-9,few,TRBJ1-2,CATGREEYYGYTF,TGTGCCACAGGGAGGGAAGAGTATTATGGCTACACCTTC
TRBD1,TRBV4-1,once,TRBJ1-5,CASSPRFPGQGIRQPQHF,TGCGCCAGCAGCCCCCGTTTTCCGGGACAGGGGATTCGACAGCCCCAGCATTTT
.,TRBV19,.,TRBJ2-3,CASRPGVTDTQYF,TGTGCCAGTAGGCCGGGGGTCACAGATACGCAGTATTTT
.,TRBV3-1/TRBV3-2,.,TRBJ2-5,CASSPGEGSSLETQYF,TGTGCCAGCAGCCCAGGGGAAGGGTCCTCGTTAGAGACCCAGTACTTC
.,TRBV6-2/TRBV6-3,.,TRBJ2-1,CASSYSIAGPNNEQFF,TGTGCCAGCAGTTACTCGATTGCGGGACCCAACAATGAGCAGTTCTTC
TRBD2,TRBV9,.,TRBJ2-5,CASSTSGQETQYF,TGTGCCAGCAGTACTAGCGGGCAAGAGACCCAGTACTTC
.,TRBV5-4,.,TRBJ1-1,CASSLDRINTEAFF,TGTGCCAGCAGCTTGGACAGGATAAACACTGAAGCTTTCTTT
.,TRBV4-3,once,TRBJ2-3,CASSRGGTTDTQYF,TGCGCCAGCAGCCGGGGCGGAACCACAGATACGCAGTATTTT
TRBD1,TRBV30,.,TRBJ1-4,CAWSTTPGTGGKLFF,TGTGCCTGGAGTACAACGCCCGGGACAGGGGGGAAACTGTTTTTT
.,TRBV6-5,.,TRBJ1-4,CASWGGDLGGEKLFF,TGTGCCAGCTGGGGGGGTGATTTAGGCGGGGAAAAACTGTTTTTT
.,TRBV28,once,TRBJ1-4,CASSLDSENEKLFF,TGTGCCAGCAGTTTAGACAGCGAGAATGAAAAACTGTTTTTT
TRBD1,TRBV10-3,few,TRBJ2-3,CAIDDRGADTQYF,TGTGCCATCGACGACAGGGGCGCAGATACGCAGTATTTT
TRBD1,TRBV4-3,.,TRBJ2-1,CASSQLPGTGEVGEQFF,TGCGCCAGCAGCCAGCTACCCGGGACAGGGGAGGTTGGTGAGCAGTTCTTC
.,TRBV5-8,.,TRBJ1-2,CASSLGYSGIGYTF,TGTGCCAGCAGCTTGGGGTACAGCGGTATTGGCTACACCTTC
.,TRBV7-9,.,TRBJ2-3,CASSLPGGDTDTQYF,TGTGCCAGCAGCTTACCGGGGGGCGACACAGATACGCAGTATTTT
.,TRBV2,.,TRBJ2-1,CASKGTGDYNEQFF,TGTGCCAGCAAAGGGACGGGGGACTACAATGAGCAGTTCTTC
.,TRBV6-5,.,TRBJ1-2,CASSYGQGGYYGYTF,TGTGCCAGCAGTTACGGGCAGGGTGGGTACTATGGCTACACCTTC